Presented here are 13 T cell receptor beta chains from one specimen sequenced in a study of cytomegalovirus exposure and HLA in healthy donors. TCRdb's table, derived via immunoSEQ multiplex PCR, lists solely in-frame clones and lacks some. The table lists about 140,000 clones, about 90% of them singletons. The sequencing input was PBMCs. These receptors were collected from a man aged 18 to 35 in good health and CMV-seronegative.

This chain links TRBV19 with TRBJ2-2; TRBD1 matches 7 bases. V lost 1 base to trimming and J lost 5 bases; unmatched junction nucleotides: 7. CDR3 size: 16 residues. The germline V gene encodes CDR1 LNHDA and CDR2 SQIVND (reference sequence). In DNA, the CDR3 is TGTGCCAGTAGTATAGCCCCCGGGACAGCTACCGGGGAGCTGTTTTTT. This codes for CASSIAPGTATGELFF.

CDR3 protein: CASSFGGIRGRNEKLFF. The CDR3 nucleotides read TGTGCCAGCAGCTTTGGGGGCATTAGGGGAAGAAATGAAAAACTGTTTTTT. This chain links TRBV5-6 with TRBJ1-4; TRBD1 might be the D (6 bases). V was shortened by 2 bases and J by 5 bases, with 19 bases between the two germline ends. Germline V lookup: CDR1 SGHDT, CDR2 YYEEEE. This CDR3 region has 17 residues.

The chain carries TRBV9 and TRBJ2-3; possible D gene TRBD1, 8 bases. Trimming took off 0 bases at V and 5 bases at J, with 19 bases between the two ends. Germline values: CDR1 SGDLS, CDR2 YYNGEE. CDR3 length: 17 residues. Here the CDR3 DNA reads TGTGCCAGCAGCGTAGCCGGGAGGCAGGGGGCTAAAGATACGCAGTATTTT. This sequence encodes CASSVAGRQGAKDTQYF. Using reference TRBV9 and TRBJ2-3 for the parts outside the CDR3, the full variable domain is DSGVTQTPKHLITATGQRVTLRCSPRSGDLSVYWYQQSLDQGLQFLIQYYNGEERAKGNILERFSAQQFPDLHSELNLSSLELGDSALYFCASSVAGRQGAKDTQYFGPGTRLTVL.

The chain links TRBV5-1 to TRBJ2-5, with 10 bases lining up with TRBD1. The V and J ends lost 3 bases and 3 bases, in that order; junction bases with no gene match: 5. The CDR3 runs to 15 residues. Germline V gene lookup returns CDR1 SGHRS and CDR2 YFSETQ. The CDR3 loop is CASSSGTGAEETQYF. CDR3 nucleotide sequence: TGCGCCAGCAGCTCTGGGACAGGGGCTGAAGAGACCCAGTACTTC.

This sequence joins TRBV2 and TRBJ2-1; D not resolved. Germline values: CDR1 SNHLY, CDR2 FYNNEI. Trimming removed 0 bases from V and 8 bases from J, with 11 bases in between. This CDR3 spans 14 amino acids. CDR3 sequence: CASSEALDLDEQFF. CDR3 DNA sequence: TGTGCCAGCAGTGAAGCGCTTGACTTGGATGAGCAGTTCTTC.

The chain carries TRBV18 and TRBJ1-5, with 9 bases lining up with TRBD1. Germline V gives CDR1 KGHSH, CDR2 LQKENI. V lost 3 bases and J lost 4; bases outside the gene matches: 4. This CDR3 region has 15 residues. The CDR3 bases are TGTGCCAGCTCACCGGAGGGACAGGGAAATCAGCCCCAGCATTTT. Translated: CASSPEGQGNQPQHF. Combining the CDR3 with reference TRBV18 and TRBJ1-5 gives the whole variable domain NAGVMQNPRHLVRRRGQEARLRCSPMKGHSHVYWYRQLPEEGLKFMVYLQKENIIDESGMPKERFSAEFPKEGPSILRIQQVVRGDSAAYFCASSPEGQGNQPQHFGDGTRLSIL.

This clone was detected only once. V gene TRBV2 combines with J gene TRBJ2-3, with D possibly matching TRBD2 (5 bases). V was clipped by 8 bases and J by 2 bases, with 11 bases between them. CDR3 length: 13 residues. The germline gives CDR1 SNHLY, CDR2 FYNNEI. As DNA, the CDR3 is TGTGCCAGCGGGTTGGACTTCACAGATACGCAGTATTTT. It is translated as CASGLDFTDTQYF.

There are a few counts of this clone. The chain couples TRBV7-9 to TRBJ2-7; TRBD1 agrees at 8 bases. Germline V CDR1 and CDR2: SEHNR, FQNEAQ (reference sequence). This CDR3 spans 15 amino acids. J lost 1 base, V lost 4 bases, and 6 bases had no gene match. The CDR3 sequence: CASSSDRGPSYEQYF. The DNA for the CDR3 is TGTGCCAGCAGCTCTGACAGGGGCCCATCCTACGAGCAGTACTTC.

V usage is TRBV6-6 and J usage is TRBJ1-6, with 8 bases that match TRBD1. The CDR3 totals 13 residues. Per the germline V gene, CDR1 is MNHNY and CDR2 is SVGAGI (reference sequence). V lost 7 bases and J lost 9; bases outside the gene matches: 5. The CDR3 nucleotides read TGTGCCAGCACCTTCGGACAGGGTTCACCCCTCCACTTT. It translates to CASTFGQGSPLHF.

The chain employs TRBV5-1 and TRBJ2-7; 9 nucleotides align to TRBD1. J lost 7 bases, V lost 4 bases, and 9 bases had no gene match. Germline V gene lookup returns CDR1 SGHRS and CDR2 YFSETQ. CDR3 length: 14 amino acids. The CDR3 spells CASSAQSDRGEQYF. CDR3 DNA sequence: TGCGCCAGCAGCGCTCAATCGGACAGGGGTGAGCAGTACTTC.

This clone occurred a few times. The chain recombines TRBV18 with TRBJ1-6; D not resolved. The CDR3 totals 15 residues. V was cut by 5 bases and J by 8 bases, with 16 bases left in between. Per germline, CDR1 KGHSH and CDR2 LQKENI. CDR3 sequence (DNA): TGTGCCAGCTCAGCGGCCAGATCCGTTGATTCACCCCTCCACTTT. Amino acid sequence: CASSAARSVDSPLHF.

The chain links TRBV14 to TRBJ2-3; TRBD2 aligns across 12 bases. The CDR3 spans 17 residues. Trimming took 1 base from V and 5 from J; bases not matched to a gene: 7. CDR1 SGHDN and CDR2 FVKESK come from the germline V gene. The CDR3 loop reads CASSQVTSGGRGDTQYF. CDR3 coding DNA: TGTGCCAGCAGCCAAGTGACTAGCGGGGGCCGGGGAGATACGCAGTATTTT.

This clone was counted between two and nine times. The same CDR3 arises from other DNA sequences in this sample as well. The chain combines TRBV7-9 with TRBJ1-1, with 10 bases lining up with TRBD1. The CDR3 is made up of 15 amino acids. Germline CDR1 and CDR2: SEHNR and FQNEAQ (reference sequence). J was trimmed by 4 bases and V by 3 bases; bases with no gene match: 5. CDR3 region: CASSFRDRGSTEAFF. The CDR3 coding sequence is TGTGCCAGCAGCTTTCGGGACAGGGGTTCCACTGAAGCTTTCTTT.